The T cell receptor (beta chain) under discussion was sequenced for a study of Ad26.COV2.S vaccination and SARS-CoV-2 variants. Findings and caveats of the study: In vaccinated individuals, spike-specific CD8+ and CD4+ T cell responses reportedly displayed substantial breadth.

As for this clone: Its antigen is not known.

TCRdb keeps only in-frame clones here, not all; method: immunoSEQ multiplex PCR. The sample records approximately 400,000 clones, approximately 90% being singletons. Germline values: CDR1 SNHLY, CDR2 FYNNEI. The CDR3 loop spans 15 amino acids. V lost 9 bases to trimming and J lost 3 bases, with 20 bases between them. The receptor comes from a human donor who had recovered from COVID-19. The chain recombines TRBV2 with TRBJ1-2; D is ambiguous. The source was peripheral blood, collected after recovery from COVID-19. CDR3 sequence (DNA): TGTGCCAGTCCCCAGAGAGACGGTGTGGACTATGGCTACACCTTC. Its protein is CASPQRDGVDYGYTF.